A selection of T cell receptor beta chains follows, all from one sample in a study of T cell clusters in autoimmune cytopenias. TCRdb re-called the multiplex PCR reads; one entry per CDR3 protein, DNA not given. The data include around 10,000 distinct CDR3 sequences; the top ten clones carry around 21%. The same data also contributed to another study, on T cell repertoires in aging, cancer and after chemotherapy.

The sample comprised peripheral blood. Source of these receptors: a human donor in good health. Each CDR3 is given with its conserved first and last residue. Only part of the rows carry a size: once, few, many, or a class if the clone is expanded.

clone_size: .; cdr3_length: 13; v_call: TRBV19; j_call: TRBJ1-2; cdr3_aa: CASSIGQYYGYTF
clone_size: .; cdr3_length: 14; v_call: TRBV4-3; j_call: TRBJ2-2; cdr3_aa: CASSQVGDVGELFF
clone_size: .; cdr3_length: 13; v_call: TRBV19; j_call: TRBJ1-1; cdr3_aa: CASSIDLVREAFF
clone_size: .; cdr3_length: 15; v_call: TRBV7-4; j_call: TRBJ2-7; cdr3_aa: CASSLGQGRSYEQYF
clone_size: medium-sized; cdr3_length: 15; v_call: TRBV30; j_call: TRBJ1-6; cdr3_aa: CAWSLNRGRNSPLHF
clone_size: .; cdr3_length: 19; v_call: TRBV5-1; j_call: TRBJ1-6; cdr3_aa: CASSPRGDRLDGTNSPLHF
clone_size: .; cdr3_length: 15; v_call: TRBV5-5; j_call: TRBJ2-5; cdr3_aa: CASSHTSGNKETQYF
clone_size: medium-sized; cdr3_length: 13; v_call: TRBV19; j_call: TRBJ1-4; cdr3_aa: CASSDRGREKLFF
clone_size: medium-sized; cdr3_length: 15; v_call: TRBV6-1; j_call: TRBJ2-2; cdr3_aa: CASRERGRNTGELFF
clone_size: .; cdr3_length: 14; v_call: TRBV12-3/TRBV12-4; j_call: TRBJ1-6; cdr3_aa: CASSLRGNGSPLHF
clone_size: .; cdr3_length: 12; v_call: TRBV30; j_call: TRBJ2-7; cdr3_aa: CAWMDRSYEQYF
clone_size: .; cdr3_length: 16; v_call: TRBV5-6; j_call: TRBJ2-3; cdr3_aa: CASSSFLAGGTDTQYF
clone_size: .; cdr3_length: 15; v_call: TRBV19; j_call: TRBJ1-1; cdr3_aa: CASARAGLMNTEAFF
clone_size: .; cdr3_length: 18; v_call: TRBV6-5; j_call: TRBJ2-1; cdr3_aa: CASSSTSGRQTSYNEQFF
clone_size: .; cdr3_length: 12; v_call: TRBV6-1; j_call: TRBJ2-1; cdr3_aa: CAEGTSLSEQFF
clone_size: medium-sized; cdr3_length: 16; v_call: TRBV19; j_call: TRBJ2-2; cdr3_aa: CASSTRTATNTGELFF
clone_size: .; cdr3_length: 16; v_call: TRBV11-2; j_call: TRBJ2-3; cdr3_aa: CASSPGLAGGQDTQYF
clone_size: .; cdr3_length: 13; v_call: TRBV10-3; j_call: TRBJ2-7; cdr3_aa: CAIKAGTGPEQYF
clone_size: .; cdr3_length: 16; v_call: TRBV14; j_call: TRBJ2-5; cdr3_aa: CASSLGEAAGEETQYF
clone_size: .; cdr3_length: 15; v_call: TRBV6-5; j_call: TRBJ1-4; cdr3_aa: CASSRGGATNEKLFF
clone_size: .; cdr3_length: 13; v_call: TRBV6-5; j_call: TRBJ1-2; cdr3_aa: CASRMTGDYGYTF
clone_size: .; cdr3_length: 16; v_call: TRBV6-2/TRBV6-3; j_call: TRBJ2-3; cdr3_aa: CASSLAGIASTDTQYF
clone_size: .; cdr3_length: 15; v_call: TRBV18; j_call: TRBJ1-6; cdr3_aa: CASSPPLTVLSPLHF
clone_size: .; cdr3_length: 16; v_call: TRBV18; j_call: TRBJ2-1; cdr3_aa: CASSPGLSSSYNEQFF
clone_size: .; cdr3_length: 13; v_call: TRBV6-1; j_call: TRBJ1-4; cdr3_aa: CASSQVRREKLFF
clone_size: .; cdr3_length: 16; v_call: TRBV6-6; j_call: TRBJ2-2; cdr3_aa: CASTLGRAGGAGELFF
clone_size: .; cdr3_length: 17; v_call: TRBV12-3/TRBV12-4; j_call: TRBJ2-5; cdr3_aa: CASSAGTSGGPQETQYF
clone_size: .; cdr3_length: 13; v_call: TRBV6-5; j_call: TRBJ1-6; cdr3_aa: CASSEMRNSPLHF
clone_size: .; cdr3_length: 13; v_call: TRBV5-1; j_call: TRBJ1-2; cdr3_aa: CASSGQGNYGYTF
clone_size: medium-sized; cdr3_length: 16; v_call: TRBV11-1; j_call: TRBJ1-1; cdr3_aa: CASSPLLDRVNTEAFF
clone_size: .; cdr3_length: 12; v_call: TRBV18; j_call: TRBJ2-7; cdr3_aa: CASSDTGYEQYF
clone_size: .; cdr3_length: 13; v_call: TRBV27; j_call: TRBJ2-3; cdr3_aa: CASSLSAAGLQYF
clone_size: .; cdr3_length: 15; v_call: TRBV6-5; j_call: TRBJ1-4; cdr3_aa: CASSPLGGLNEKLFF
clone_size: .; cdr3_length: 15; v_call: TRBV6-6; j_call: TRBJ2-1; cdr3_aa: CASSYGTSGDNEQFF
clone_size: .; cdr3_length: 11; v_call: TRBV28; j_call: TRBJ2-1; cdr3_aa: CASSRYNEQFF
clone_size: .; cdr3_length: 18; v_call: TRBV20-1; j_call: TRBJ2-1; cdr3_aa: CSAHWDRTPSSSYNEQFF
clone_size: medium-sized; cdr3_length: 18; v_call: TRBV6-5; j_call: TRBJ1-6; cdr3_aa: CASSFRTGGSSYNSPLHF
clone_size: .; cdr3_length: 14; v_call: TRBV5-1; j_call: TRBJ2-1; cdr3_aa: CASTLTGNFHEQFF
clone_size: medium-sized; cdr3_length: 15; v_call: TRBV11-1; j_call: TRBJ2-3; cdr3_aa: CASSVLAGGADTQYF
clone_size: .; cdr3_length: 14; v_call: TRBV7-2; j_call: TRBJ2-1; cdr3_aa: CASSSSLVAEGWFF
clone_size: .; cdr3_length: 13; v_call: TRBV30; j_call: TRBJ2-7; cdr3_aa: CAWSTIRGGEQYF
clone_size: .; cdr3_length: 13; v_call: TRBV10-3; j_call: TRBJ2-2; cdr3_aa: CATRQDLTGELFF
clone_size: .; cdr3_length: 15; v_call: TRBV27; j_call: TRBJ2-7; cdr3_aa: CASSLQGEAFYEQYF
clone_size: .; cdr3_length: 14; v_call: TRBV11-1; j_call: TRBJ1-5; cdr3_aa: CASSLTGGNQPQHF
clone_size: .; cdr3_length: 13; v_call: TRBV19; j_call: TRBJ1-3; cdr3_aa: CASTRGLGNTIYF
clone_size: .; cdr3_length: 12; v_call: TRBV5-6; j_call: TRBJ2-5; cdr3_aa: CASGWSQETQYF
clone_size: .; cdr3_length: 13; v_call: TRBV5-1; j_call: TRBJ1-3; cdr3_aa: CASSLTGGNTIYF
clone_size: .; cdr3_length: 13; v_call: TRBV6-1; j_call: TRBJ1-6; cdr3_aa: CASSEGFNSPLHF